The 15 T cell receptor beta chains below all came from one sample that was sequenced in a study of a mutant IDH1 vaccine in newly diagnosed glioma. The data were produced by immunoSEQ multiplex PCR, yet TCRdb's version contains in-frame clones alone and is incomplete. The sample yields around 60,000 clones, around 81% seen once. The antigens for these receptors are not known. Time point: week 35, safety follow-up. In the vaccine, a single dose held 300 ug of the mutant IDH1 20-mer peptide, along with topical imiquimod. Sample: PBMCs, taken from a glioma patient whose treatment included an IDH1 peptide vaccine. The receptors were sampled from a man in his forties or fifties with glioma.

This clone was seen a handful of times. The chain uses TRBV18 and TRBJ1-1; 11 positions match TRBD1. This CDR3 has 14 amino acids. Per the germline V gene, CDR1 is KGHSH and CDR2 is LQKENI. V gave up 2 bases and J gave up 5 bases; unmatched junction bases: 1. CDR3: CASSPGQGATEAFF. The DNA for the CDR3 is TGTGCCAGCTCACCAGGACAGGGGGCGACTGAAGCTTTCTTT.

The chain recombines TRBV5-1 with TRBJ2-7, with D perhaps matching TRBD1 (5 bases). The germline gives CDR1 SGHRS, CDR2 YFSETQ. There are 14 residues in the CDR3. Trimming left V 1 base short and J 2 bases short, with 10 bases between. The CDR3 loop reads CASSLYRLAYEQYF. CDR3 in DNA: TGCGCCAGCAGCTTGTACAGGTTAGCCTACGAGCAGTACTTC.

The chain joins TRBV9 to TRBJ1-2; no reliable D call. The CDR3 contains 15 residues. The V end lost 3 bases, the J end lost 4 bases, and 16 bases lay between the germline ends. Germline CDR1 and CDR2: SGDLS and YYNGEE. CDR3 loop: CASSAILTAPYGYTF. CDR3 nucleotide sequence: TGTGCCAGCAGCGCGATCCTGACGGCCCCCTATGGCTACACCTTC.

The rearrangement joins TRBV5-1 to TRBJ2-3, with D tentatively TRBD1 (5 bases). The CDR3 has 15 amino acids. The V gene's germline CDR1 is SGHRS and CDR2 YFSETQ. V shed 0 bases and J shed 6 bases, with 14 bases lying between them. CDR3 in DNA: TGCGCCAGCAGCTTGGAGGTCAGGGCCATCGATACGCAGTATTTT. It specifies CASSLEVRAIDTQYF.

The gene calls are TRBV14 and TRBJ2-7; D possibly corresponds to TRBD2 (5 bases). CDR1 is SGHDN, CDR2 FVKESK, per germline. The V end lost 3 bases, the J end lost 3 bases, and 12 bases lay between the germline ends. There are 14 residues in the CDR3. CDR3 sequence: CASSQLLRDYEQYF. DNA of the CDR3: TGTGCCAGCAGCCAGTTACTGAGGGACTACGAGCAGTACTTC.

The chain links TRBV30 to TRBJ1-4; the match to TRBD1 covers 10 bases. The V gene's germline CDR1 is GTSNPN and CDR2 SVGIG (reference sequence). The CDR3 contains 14 residues. V shed 3 bases and J 5 bases; nucleotides not matched to a gene: 3. In DNA form, the CDR3 reads TGTGCCTGGAGGAAGGACAGGGGGAATGAAAAACTGTTTTTT. It specifies CAWRKDRGNEKLFF. Using reference TRBV30 and TRBJ1-4 for the parts outside the CDR3, the full variable domain is SQTIHQWPATLVQPVGSPLSLECTVEGTSNPNLYWYRQAAGRGLQLLFYSVGIGQISSEVPQNLSASRPQDRQFILSSKKLLLSDSGFYLCAWRKDRGNEKLFFGSGTQLSVL.

The gene calls are TRBV5-1 and TRBJ2-1; 9 nucleotides align to TRBD1. The CDR3 runs 15 residues. Trimming cost V 3 bases and J 6 bases; bases outside gene matches: 7. CDR1 SGHRS and CDR2 YFSETQ come from the germline V gene. The DNA of the CDR3 is TGCGCCAGCAGCTCCGGGACAGGGTGGAGCAATGAGCAGTTCTTC. It codes for CASSSGTGWSNEQFF. The full variable domain, with the rest looked up from reference TRBV5-1 and TRBJ2-1, is KAGVTQTPRYLIKTRGQQVTLSCSPISGHRSVSWYQQTPGQGLQFLFEYFSETQRNKGNFPGRFSGRQFSNSRSEMNVSTLELGDSALYLCASSSGTGWSNEQFFGPGTRLTVL.

This chain uses TRBV6-1 with TRBJ2-7; TRBD1 is a possible D gene (6 bases). CDR1 is MNHNS, CDR2 SASEGT, per germline. The length of the CDR3 is 14 residues. Trimming cost V 6 bases and J 0 bases, with 12 bases left between them. CDR3 sequence: CASSTRGYSYEQYF. The CDR3 DNA sequence: TGTGCCAGCAGCACCAGGGGATACTCCTACGAGCAGTACTTC.

The chain combines TRBV12-1 with TRBJ2-1; TRBD1 was called by the table and not checked on the DNA. TRBV12-1 counts as a pseudogene. The CDR3 is made up of 15 amino acids. The CDR3 loop reads CASSFIIQIYNEQFF. DNA of the CDR3: TGTGCCAGCAGCTTTATCATACAGATCTACAATGAGCAGTTCTTC.

The chain is built from TRBV7-3 and TRBJ2-1; the match to TRBD2 covers 9 bases. This CDR3 is built from 15 residues. Germline loops: CDR1 SGHTA, CDR2 FQGTGA. The trim removed 5 bases at V and 5 bases at J, leaving 7 bases unmatched. Written as DNA, the CDR3 is TGTGCCAGCAGCGCCCAGGCGGGAGGGAACAATGAGCAGTTCTTC. Protein sequence: CASSAQAGGNNEQFF.

The CDR3 DNA reads TGCGCCAGCAGCCAAGATCTCGCGGGGGGATCCTACGAGCAGTACTTC. Translation: CASSQDLAGGSYEQYF. V and J are TRBV4-3 and TRBJ2-7, with 8 bases identical to TRBD2. CDR3 length: 16 amino acids. Germline V CDR1 and CDR2: LGHNA, YSLEER. The ends lost 0 bases at V and 1 base at J; junction bases unmatched: 5.

By frequency in the sample, this clone is medium-sized. The chain combines TRBV10-3 with TRBJ1-5; D gene uncertain. This CDR3 has 14 amino acids. CDR1 is ENHRY and CDR2 is SYGVKD in the germline V gene. V lost 0 bases and J lost 3, with 6 bases in between. The CDR3 sequence is CAISESGVNQPQHF. CDR3 sequence (DNA): TGTGCCATCAGTGAGTCTGGAGTCAATCAGCCCCAGCATTTT.

The chain has TRBV29-1 and TRBJ1-1; 7 bases line up with TRBD1. The CDR3 spans 14 residues. CDR1 is SQVTM, CDR2 ANQGSEA, per germline. The CDR3 loop is CSGTATGQGTEAFF. The DNA of the CDR3 is TGCAGTGGGACTGCGACAGGGCAGGGCACTGAAGCTTTCTTT. Supplemented by reference TRBV29-1 and TRBJ1-1, the full variable domain reads SAVISQKPSRDICQRGTSLTIQCQVDSQVTMMFWYRQQPGQSLTLIATANQGSEATYESGFVIDKFPISRPNLTFSTLTVSNMSPEDSSIYLCSGTATGQGTEAFFGQGTRLTVV.

The chain has TRBV29-1 and TRBJ2-1, with D perhaps TRBD1 (6 bases). Germline assignment: CDR1 SQVTM and CDR2 ANQGSEA. The CDR3 sequence is 13 residues long. V lost 4 bases to trimming and J lost 8 bases, with 15 bases between them. The CDR3 here is CSVGQAPWDEQFF. The CDR3 nucleotides read TGCAGCGTTGGACAGGCCCCTTGGGATGAGCAGTTCTTC.

This clone has only one observation. The rearrangement links TRBV6-4 to TRBJ2-1; 10 positions agree with TRBD2. Trimming cost V 0 bases and J 9 bases; bases outside gene matches: 11. The CDR3 has 17 residues. Germline lookup yields CDR1 MRHNA and CDR2 SNTAGT. CDR3 residues: CASSDSASGGADTEQFF. CDR3 nucleotides: TGTGCCAGCAGTGACTCGGCCAGCGGGGGGGCAGATACTGAGCAGTTCTTC.